One and the same sample provided the 24 T cell receptor beta chains below, sequenced in a study of OX40 agonist ivuxolimab in advanced cancers. Using immunoSEQ multiplex PCR, the repertoire was profiled, and TCRdb retains in-frame clones only, with some absent. The sample includes some 39,000 clones, 85% to 90% of them seen just once. The material was CD4+ or CD8+ T cells sorted from blood, obtained in a trial of the OX40 agonist ivuxolimab. Receptor source: an adult with an advanced solid tumor such as melanoma, head and neck, liver or kidney cancer.

J is TRBJ1-1 and V is TRBV28; 7 bases are shared with TRBD1. This CDR3 contains 15 residues. Looked up from germline, CDR1 is MDHEN and CDR2 is SYDVKM. Trimming at V came to 4 bases and at J to 10 bases, leaving 15 bases not matched to a gene. The CDR3 region has the DNA TGTGCCAGCAGTTCCCCCGGCAGGGGGAACCAGGGAGCTTTCTTT. This gives the protein CASSSPGRGNQGAFF.

V usage is TRBV28 and J usage is TRBJ1-2; D gene uncertain. Germline V gene data show CDR1 as MDHEN and CDR2 as SYDVKM. This CDR3 is built from 14 residues. V was cut by 5 bases and J by 4 bases, with 14 bases left in between. Here the CDR3 DNA reads TGTGCCAGCAGTCTCTCGGAGGGCACCTATGGCTACACCTTC. This sequence encodes CASSLSEGTYGYTF.

The J gene is TRBJ2-5, the V gene TRBV5-1; no firm D call. Trimming removed 0 bases from V and 1 base from J, with 10 bases in between. The CDR3 length is 15 residues. Germline V gene lookup returns CDR1 SGHRS and CDR2 YFSETQ. The CDR3 DNA follows: TGCGCCAGCAGCTTGGGTCCCGGTTCCCAAGAGACCCAGTACTTC. Amino acid sequence: CASSLGPGSQETQYF.

J is TRBJ1-2 and V is TRBV14; 7 bases match TRBD1. J gave up 7 bases and V 4 bases, and 6 bases lay outside the gene matches. Germline CDR1 is SGHDN and CDR2 is FVKESK. This CDR3 contains 13 residues. CDR3 sequence reads: CASSPQGGGGYTF. In DNA form, the CDR3 reads TGTGCCAGCAGCCCCCAGGGGGGCGGTGGCTACACCTTC.

The CDR3, as DNA: TGTGCCAGCAGCGTAGGTCAGTTCGAACAAGAGACCCAGTACTTC. Its translation is CASSVGQFEQETQYF. The chain joins TRBV9 to TRBJ2-5; D uncertain. In germline, CDR1 is SGDLS, CDR2 YYNGEE. V gave up 0 bases and J gave up 2 bases, with 11 bases separating them. The CDR3 spans 15 residues. Variable domain in full (rest from reference TRBV9 and TRBJ2-5): DSGVTQTPKHLITATGQRVTLRCSPRSGDLSVYWYQQSLDQGLQFLIQYYNGEERAKGNILERFSAQQFPDLHSELNLSSLELGDSALYFCASSVGQFEQETQYFGPGTRLLVL.

This rearrangement joins TRBV18 to TRBJ1-2; 9 bases line up with TRBD1. The germline gives CDR1 KGHSH, CDR2 LQKENI. This CDR3 region has 13 residues. V lost 6 bases, J lost 8 bases, and 7 bases stayed unmatched. CDR3 nucleotides: TGTGCCAGCTCGCCCGGACAGGGGAACGGCTACACCTTC. This gives the protein CASSPGQGNGYTF.

This chain joins TRBV5-1 and TRBJ2-5; D unresolved. Trimming left V 4 bases short and J 3 bases short, with 7 bases between. The germline V gene has CDR1 SGHRS and CDR2 YFSETQ. This CDR3 has 12 residues. CDR3 in amino acids: CASSAGKETQYF. The DNA for the CDR3 is TGCGCCAGCAGCGCCGGAAAAGAGACCCAGTACTTC.

The chain couples TRBV7-9 to TRBJ1-2; weak D call: TRBD1 (5 bases). Trimming took off 1 base at V and 8 bases at J, with 17 bases between the two ends. This CDR3 is built from 15 residues. The germline gives CDR1 SEHNR, CDR2 FQNEAQ (reference sequence). The CDR3 coding sequence is TGTGCCAGCAGCTTAGAACGAGGGGTGGATGAAGGCTACACCTTC. It yields the protein CASSLERGVDEGYTF.

V gene TRBV9 combines with J gene TRBJ1-5, with D possibly matching TRBD1 (5 bases). Trimming took 0 bases from V and 5 from J, leaving 9 bases between them. CDR3 size: 14 residues. Germline V gives CDR1 SGDLS, CDR2 YYNGEE. As DNA, the CDR3 is TGTGCCAGCAGCGTAGATGGGGGACATCAGCCCCAGCATTTT. Amino acids: CASSVDGGHQPQHF.

Here the CDR3 DNA reads TGTGCCAGCAGCTCACTAGCGGGAGGTGGGGAGCTGTTTTTT. This translates into CASSSLAGGGELFF. The V call is TRBV7-3, the J call TRBJ2-2; 12 bases fit TRBD2. The V gene's germline CDR1 is SGHTA and CDR2 FQGTGA. The CDR3 covers 14 residues. V lost 4 bases to trimming and J lost 8 bases; unmatched junction nucleotides: 2.

J is TRBJ2-7 and V is TRBV27; no definite D call. V lost 0 bases to trimming and J lost 8 bases, with 11 bases between them. Germline loops: CDR1 MNHEY, CDR2 SMNVEV (reference sequence). The length of the CDR3 is 13 residues. CDR3 sequence: CASSLSIGNKQYF. CDR3 nucleotides: TGTGCCAGCAGTTTATCGATAGGAAATAAGCAGTACTTC.

This rearrangement joins TRBV7-3 to TRBJ2-5, with D tentatively TRBD2 (5 bases). V lost 0 bases and J lost 5, with 7 bases in between. Germline V gives CDR1 SGHTA, CDR2 FQGTGA. The CDR3 has 13 amino acids. This chain's CDR3 is CASSLTREETQYF. The DNA of the CDR3 is TGTGCCAGCAGCTTAACGAGGGAGGAGACCCAGTACTTC.

The chain couples TRBV27 to TRBJ1-5; unclear D gene. V was cut by 2 bases and J by 0 bases, with 11 bases left in between. This CDR3 is 16 amino acids long. Germline CDR1 is MNHEY and CDR2 is SMNVEV (reference sequence). The CDR3 coding sequence is TGTGCCAGCAGTTTAACAGCATATAATAGCAATCAGCCCCAGCATTTT. Its protein product is CASSLTAYNSNQPQHF.

The DNA for the CDR3 is TGTGCCAGCAGCGAAACCTACTCATCCTACGAGCAGTACTTC. This sequence encodes CASSETYSSYEQYF. V gene TRBV6-5 combines with J gene TRBJ2-7; D not certain. V lost 6 bases and J 1 base, leaving 13 bases between the germline ends. The CDR3 loop spans 14 amino acids. The germline V gene has CDR1 MNHEY and CDR2 SVGAGI.

The V gene is TRBV10-3, the J gene TRBJ2-1; 9 positions agree with TRBD2. Germline CDR1 and CDR2: ENHRY and SYGVKD. With 2 bases clipped from V and 0 bases from J, the junction kept 11 bases outside the gene matches. The CDR3 totals 19 residues. The CDR3 loop is CAISEASGKTRSSYNEQFF. Here the CDR3 DNA reads TGTGCCATCAGTGAGGCTAGCGGGAAAACCCGAAGCTCCTACAATGAGCAGTTCTTC.

The rearrangement uses TRBV5-1 and TRBJ2-3; unclear D gene. CDR1 is SGHRS, CDR2 YFSETQ, per germline. This CDR3 is built from 11 residues. V lost 4 bases, J lost 10 bases, and 10 bases lay in between. The CDR3 region has the DNA TGCGCCAGCAGCGCAGAGAAGGCGCAGTATTTT. Amino acids: CASSAEKAQYF.

The chain recombines TRBV19 with TRBJ1-2, with TRBD1 identical over 8 bases. This CDR3 comprises 14 residues. V lost 6 bases and J lost 4; bases outside the gene matches: 7. Per the germline V gene, CDR1 is LNHDA and CDR2 is SQIVND (reference sequence). Here the CDR3 DNA reads TGTGCCAGTAGCAACCGTGGGACAGGCTATGGCTACACCTTC. Protein: CASSNRGTGYGYTF.

This chain links TRBV7-3 with TRBJ2-1; TRBD2 matches at 7 bases. This CDR3 spans 12 amino acids. V shed 4 bases and J 9 bases; nucleotides not matched to a gene: 3. Germline CDR1 and CDR2: SGHTA and FQGTGA. CDR3 DNA sequence: TGTGCCAGCAGCTCTAGCGGAGGTGAGCAGTTCTTC. Protein sequence: CASSSSGGEQFF.

The chain couples TRBV30 to TRBJ2-3; 15 positions match TRBD2. The length of the CDR3 is 13 residues. With 5 bases clipped from V and 6 bases from J, the junction kept 0 bases outside the gene matches. Per the germline V gene, CDR1 is GTSNPN and CDR2 is SVGIG (reference sequence). CDR3 sequence (DNA): TGTGCCTGGGGACTAGCGGGAGGGGATACGCAGTATTTT. Protein product: CAWGLAGGDTQYF.

The rearrangement joins TRBV25-1 to TRBJ1-1; D remains unclear. With 4 bases removed from V and 0 bases from J, the gap between germline ends came to 6 bases. CDR1 MGHDK and CDR2 SYGVNS come from the germline V gene. This CDR3 has 13 residues. For the CDR3, the DNA is TGTGCCAGCAGTGGAGGGTTGAACACTGAAGCTTTCTTT. It translates to CASSGGLNTEAFF.

The CDR3 sequence is CASSLMDLLGNTEAFF. For the CDR3, the DNA is TGTGCCAGCAGTTTAATGGACCTCCTAGGGAACACTGAAGCTTTCTTT. V gene TRBV28 combines with J gene TRBJ1-1; D is undetermined. V lost 2 bases, J lost 1 base, and 14 bases lay in between. CDR1 MDHEN and CDR2 SYDVKM come from the germline V gene. The CDR3 sequence is 16 residues long.

The chain recombines TRBV28 with TRBJ1-2; D remains unclear. The CDR3 totals 13 residues. Trimming pared 2 bases from V and 7 bases from J, leaving 11 bases between. Per germline, CDR1 MDHEN and CDR2 SYDVKM. The CDR3 DNA follows: TGTGCCAGCAGTTTAAGATCGGCCCGTGGCTACACCTTC. Protein product: CASSLRSARGYTF.

The V gene is TRBV11-2, the J gene TRBJ2-5, with unresolved D. Trimming pared 3 bases from V and 0 bases from J, leaving 2 bases between. The CDR3 loop spans 12 amino acids. Germline-derived CDR1 and CDR2 are SGHAT and FQNNGV. The CDR3 sequence: CASSLYQETQYF. The CDR3 DNA reads TGTGCCAGCAGCTTGTACCAAGAGACCCAGTACTTC.

This clone was detected a few times. In DNA, the CDR3 is TGTGCCAGCAGTTCGATGACAGGGAGGGGCACTGAAGCTTTCTTT. It translates to CASSSMTGRGTEAFF. This chain uses TRBV27 with TRBJ1-1, with 7 bases matching TRBD1. This CDR3 has 15 residues. V lost 4 bases and J lost 4; bases outside the gene matches: 9. CDR1 and CDR2 (germline): MNHEY, SMNVEV (reference sequence).